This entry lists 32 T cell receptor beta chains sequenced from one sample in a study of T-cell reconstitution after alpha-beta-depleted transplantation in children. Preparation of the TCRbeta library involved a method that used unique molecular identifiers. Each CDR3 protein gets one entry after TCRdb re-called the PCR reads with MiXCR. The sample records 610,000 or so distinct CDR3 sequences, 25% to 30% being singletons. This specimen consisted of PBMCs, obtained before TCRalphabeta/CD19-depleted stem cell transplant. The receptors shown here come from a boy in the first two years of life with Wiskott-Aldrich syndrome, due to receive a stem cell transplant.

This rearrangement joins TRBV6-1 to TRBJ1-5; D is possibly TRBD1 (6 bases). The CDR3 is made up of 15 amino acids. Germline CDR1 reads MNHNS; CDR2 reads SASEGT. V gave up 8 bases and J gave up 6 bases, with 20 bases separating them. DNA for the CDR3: TGTGCCAGCCGGTTAGGGGGGCCGGGAGGTCAGCCCCAGCATTTT. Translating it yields CASRLGGPGGQPQHF.

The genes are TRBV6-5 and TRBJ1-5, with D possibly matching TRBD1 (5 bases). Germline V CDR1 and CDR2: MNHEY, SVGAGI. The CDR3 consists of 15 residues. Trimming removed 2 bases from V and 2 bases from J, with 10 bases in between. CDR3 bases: TGTGCCAGCAGTTACACTGGGGGAGGCAATCAGCCCCAGCATTTT. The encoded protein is CASSYTGGGNQPQHF.

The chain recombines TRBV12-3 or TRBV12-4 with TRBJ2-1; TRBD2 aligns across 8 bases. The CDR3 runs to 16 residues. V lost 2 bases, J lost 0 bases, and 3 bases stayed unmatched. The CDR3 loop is CASSLKRGISYNEQFF. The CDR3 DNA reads TGTGCCAGCAGTTTAAAGCGGGGGATCTCCTACAATGAGCAGTTCTTC.

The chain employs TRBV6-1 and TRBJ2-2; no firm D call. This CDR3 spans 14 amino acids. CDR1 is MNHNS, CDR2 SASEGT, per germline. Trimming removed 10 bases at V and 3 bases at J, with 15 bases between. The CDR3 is CATWKKSYTGELFF. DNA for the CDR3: TGTGCCACCTGGAAGAAGTCCTACACCGGGGAGCTGTTTTTT.

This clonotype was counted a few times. CDR3: CASSPMGLAGARVTDTQYF. The CDR3 coding sequence is TGCGCCAGCAGCCCGATGGGACTAGCGGGAGCTAGAGTCACAGATACGCAGTATTTT. The chain is built from TRBV5-1 and TRBJ2-3, with 14 bases aligning to TRBD2. Germline values: CDR1 SGHRS, CDR2 YFSETQ. This CDR3 has 19 residues. V lost 4 bases to trimming and J lost 2 bases; unmatched junction nucleotides: 12.

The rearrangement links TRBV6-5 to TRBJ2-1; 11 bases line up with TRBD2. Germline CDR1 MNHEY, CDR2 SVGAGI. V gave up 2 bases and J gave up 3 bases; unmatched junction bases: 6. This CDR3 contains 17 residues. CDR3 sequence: CASSYSRTSGYYNEQFF. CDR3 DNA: TGTGCCAGCAGTTACAGTCGGACTAGCGGGTACTACAATGAGCAGTTCTTC.

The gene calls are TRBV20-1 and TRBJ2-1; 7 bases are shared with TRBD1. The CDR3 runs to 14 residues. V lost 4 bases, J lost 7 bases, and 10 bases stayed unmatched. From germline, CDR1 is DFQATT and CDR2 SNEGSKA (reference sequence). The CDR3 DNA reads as TGCAGTGCTACGAATCACAGGGGTGAAAATGAGCAGTTCTTC. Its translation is CSATNHRGENEQFF.

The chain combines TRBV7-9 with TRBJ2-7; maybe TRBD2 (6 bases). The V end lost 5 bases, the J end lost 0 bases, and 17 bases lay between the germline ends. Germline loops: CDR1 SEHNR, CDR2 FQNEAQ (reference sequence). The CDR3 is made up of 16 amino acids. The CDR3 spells CASSPLSGPSSYEQYF. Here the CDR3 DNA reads TGTGCCAGCAGCCCTCTCAGCGGGCCTAGCTCCTACGAGCAGTACTTC.

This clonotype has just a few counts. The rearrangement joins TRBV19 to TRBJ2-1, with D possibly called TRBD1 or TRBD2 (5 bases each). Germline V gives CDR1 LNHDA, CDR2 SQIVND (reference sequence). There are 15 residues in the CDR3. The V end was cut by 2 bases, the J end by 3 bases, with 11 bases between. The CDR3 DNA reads TGTGCCAGTAGTATACCGGGACGGAGCTACAATGAGCAGTTCTTC. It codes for CASSIPGRSYNEQFF.

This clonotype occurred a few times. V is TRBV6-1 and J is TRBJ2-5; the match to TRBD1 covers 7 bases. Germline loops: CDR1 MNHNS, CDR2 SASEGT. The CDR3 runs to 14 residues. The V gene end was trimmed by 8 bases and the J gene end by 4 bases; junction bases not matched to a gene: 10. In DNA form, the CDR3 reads TGTGCCAGCGGACGACAGGGAGTTTTAGAGACCCAGTACTTC. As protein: CASGRQGVLETQYF.

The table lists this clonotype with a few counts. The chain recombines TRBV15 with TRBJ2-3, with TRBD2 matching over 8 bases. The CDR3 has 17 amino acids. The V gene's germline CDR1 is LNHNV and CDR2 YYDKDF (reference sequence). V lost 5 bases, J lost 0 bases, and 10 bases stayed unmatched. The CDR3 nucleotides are TGTGCCACCAGCCGTTCCGGGGTAGCGGGGAGCACAGATACGCAGTATTTT. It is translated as CATSRSGVAGSTDTQYF.

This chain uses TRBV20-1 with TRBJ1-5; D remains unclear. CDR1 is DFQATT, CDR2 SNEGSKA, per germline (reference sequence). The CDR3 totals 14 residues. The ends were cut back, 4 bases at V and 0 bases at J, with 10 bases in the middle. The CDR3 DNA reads TGCAGTGCTAAAGACATTTATAGCAATCAGCCCCAGCATTTT. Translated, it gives CSAKDIYSNQPQHF.

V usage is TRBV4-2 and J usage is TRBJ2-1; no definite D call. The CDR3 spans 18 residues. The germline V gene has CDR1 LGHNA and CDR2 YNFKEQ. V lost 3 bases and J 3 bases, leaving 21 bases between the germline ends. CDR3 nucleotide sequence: TGTGCCAGCAGCCATAGGGTGGGTAATCGGCTCTACTACAATGAGCAGTTCTTC. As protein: CASSHRVGNRLYYNEQFF.

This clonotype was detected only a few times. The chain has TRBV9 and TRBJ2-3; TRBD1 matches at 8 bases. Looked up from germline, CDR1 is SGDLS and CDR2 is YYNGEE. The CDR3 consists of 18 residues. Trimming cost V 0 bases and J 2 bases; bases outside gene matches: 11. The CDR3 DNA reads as TGTGCCAGCAGCGTAGCTTGGGCAGGGGGCATGAACACAGATACGCAGTATTTT. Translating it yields CASSVAWAGGMNTDTQYF.

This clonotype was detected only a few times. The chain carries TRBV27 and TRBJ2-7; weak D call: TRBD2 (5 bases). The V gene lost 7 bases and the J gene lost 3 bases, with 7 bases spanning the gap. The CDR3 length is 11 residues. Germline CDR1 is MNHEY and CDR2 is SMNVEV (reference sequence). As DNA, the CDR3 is TGTGCCAGCATCGGAGGCTACGAGCAGTACTTC. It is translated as CASIGGYEQYF.

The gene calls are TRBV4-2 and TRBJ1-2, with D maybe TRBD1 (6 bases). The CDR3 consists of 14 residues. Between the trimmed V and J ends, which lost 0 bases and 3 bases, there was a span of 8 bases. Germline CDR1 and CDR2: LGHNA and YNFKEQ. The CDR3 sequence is CASSQEGGHYGYTF. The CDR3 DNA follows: TGTGCCAGCAGCCAAGAGGGGGGGCACTATGGCTACACCTTC.

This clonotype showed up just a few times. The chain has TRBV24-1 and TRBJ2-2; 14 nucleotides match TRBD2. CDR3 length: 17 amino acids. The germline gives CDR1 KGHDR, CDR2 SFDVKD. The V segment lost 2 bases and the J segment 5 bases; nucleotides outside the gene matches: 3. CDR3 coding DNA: TGTGCCACCAGTGATTCGGGACTAGCGGGAGATACCGGGGAGCTGTTTTTT. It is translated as CATSDSGLAGDTGELFF.

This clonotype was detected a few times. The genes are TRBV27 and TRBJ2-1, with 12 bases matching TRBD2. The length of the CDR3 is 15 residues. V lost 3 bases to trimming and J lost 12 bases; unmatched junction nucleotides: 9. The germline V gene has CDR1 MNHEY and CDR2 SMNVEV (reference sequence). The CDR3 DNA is TGTGCCAGCAGTTTGGGACTAGCGGGTTTCCAGGGGCAGTTCTTC. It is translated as CASSLGLAGFQGQFF.

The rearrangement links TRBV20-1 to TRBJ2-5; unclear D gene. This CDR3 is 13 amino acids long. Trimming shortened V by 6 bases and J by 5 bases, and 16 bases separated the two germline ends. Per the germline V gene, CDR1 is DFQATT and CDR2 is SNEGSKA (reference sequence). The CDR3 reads CSANPDALETQYF. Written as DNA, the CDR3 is TGCAGTGCGAACCCCGACGCCCTCGAGACCCAGTACTTC.

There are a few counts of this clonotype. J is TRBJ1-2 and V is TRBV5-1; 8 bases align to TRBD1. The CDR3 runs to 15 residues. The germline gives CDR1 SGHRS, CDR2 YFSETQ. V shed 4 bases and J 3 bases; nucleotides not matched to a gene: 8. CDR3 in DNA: TGCGCCAGCAGCCCATCCGGGACAGGTCACTATGGCTACACCTTC. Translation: CASSPSGTGHYGYTF.

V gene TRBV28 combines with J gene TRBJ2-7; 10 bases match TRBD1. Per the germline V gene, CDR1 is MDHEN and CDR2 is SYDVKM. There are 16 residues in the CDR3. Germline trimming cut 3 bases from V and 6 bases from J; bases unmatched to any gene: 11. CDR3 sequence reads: CASSFADRGRRREQYF. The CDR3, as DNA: TGTGCCAGCAGTTTTGCCGACAGGGGGCGACGTCGCGAGCAGTACTTC.

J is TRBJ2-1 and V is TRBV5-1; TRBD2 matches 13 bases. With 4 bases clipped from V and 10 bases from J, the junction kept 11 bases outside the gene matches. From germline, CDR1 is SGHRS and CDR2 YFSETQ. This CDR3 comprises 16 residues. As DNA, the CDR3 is TGCGCCAGCAGCGGGGGACTAGCGGGATTATCAGGGGAGCAGTTCTTC. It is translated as CASSGGLAGLSGEQFF.

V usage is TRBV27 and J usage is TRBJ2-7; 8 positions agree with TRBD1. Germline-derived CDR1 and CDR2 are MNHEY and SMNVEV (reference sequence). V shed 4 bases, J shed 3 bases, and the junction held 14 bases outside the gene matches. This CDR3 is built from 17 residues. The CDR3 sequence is CASSSSLWQGAFYEQYF. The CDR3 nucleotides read TGTGCCAGCAGTTCTTCCCTTTGGCAGGGGGCCTTCTACGAGCAGTACTTC.

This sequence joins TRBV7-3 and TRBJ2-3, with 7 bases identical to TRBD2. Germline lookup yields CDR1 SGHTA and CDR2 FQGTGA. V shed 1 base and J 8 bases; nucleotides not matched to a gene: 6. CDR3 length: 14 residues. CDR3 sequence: CASSLNSGLGTQYF. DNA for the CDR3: TGTGCCAGCAGCTTAAATAGCGGGCTGGGTACGCAGTATTTT.

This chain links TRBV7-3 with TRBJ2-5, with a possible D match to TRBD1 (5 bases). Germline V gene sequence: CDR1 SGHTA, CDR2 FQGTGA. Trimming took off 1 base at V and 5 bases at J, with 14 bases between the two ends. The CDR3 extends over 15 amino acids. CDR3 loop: CASSLRSTGSETQYF. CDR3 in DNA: TGTGCCAGCAGCTTAAGGTCCACAGGTTCGGAGACCCAGTACTTC.

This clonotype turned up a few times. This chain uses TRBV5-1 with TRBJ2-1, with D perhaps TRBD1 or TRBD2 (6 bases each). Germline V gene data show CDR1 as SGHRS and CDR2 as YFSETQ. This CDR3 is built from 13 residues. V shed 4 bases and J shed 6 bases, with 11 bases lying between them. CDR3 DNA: TGCGCCAGCAGCGCGGGACACCGCAATGAGCAGTTCTTC. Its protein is CASSAGHRNEQFF. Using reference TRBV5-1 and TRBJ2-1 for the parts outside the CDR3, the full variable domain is KAGVTQTPRYLIKTRGQQVTLSCSPISGHRSVSWYQQTPGQGLQFLFEYFSETQRNKGNFPGRFSGRQFSNSRSEMNVSTLELGDSALYLCASSAGHRNEQFFGPGTRLTVL.

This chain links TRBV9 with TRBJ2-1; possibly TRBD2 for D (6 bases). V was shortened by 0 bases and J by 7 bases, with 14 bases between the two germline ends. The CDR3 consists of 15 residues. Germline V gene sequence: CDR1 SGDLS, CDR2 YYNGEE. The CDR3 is CASSVGETSGNEQFF. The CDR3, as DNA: TGTGCCAGCAGCGTAGGGGAGACTAGTGGAAATGAGCAGTTCTTC.

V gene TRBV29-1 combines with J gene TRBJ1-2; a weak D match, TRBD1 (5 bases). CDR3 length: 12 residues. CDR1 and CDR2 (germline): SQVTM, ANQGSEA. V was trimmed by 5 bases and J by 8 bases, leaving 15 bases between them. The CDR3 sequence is CSVRVGGSGYTF. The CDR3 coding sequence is TGCAGCGTTCGAGTGGGGGGAAGCGGCTACACCTTC.

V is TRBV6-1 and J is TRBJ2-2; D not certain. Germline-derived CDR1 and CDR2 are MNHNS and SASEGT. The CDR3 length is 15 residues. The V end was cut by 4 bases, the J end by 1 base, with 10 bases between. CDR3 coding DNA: TGTGCCAGCAGTGGGTTAAACATGAACACCGGGGAGCTGTTTTTT. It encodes CASSGLNMNTGELFF.

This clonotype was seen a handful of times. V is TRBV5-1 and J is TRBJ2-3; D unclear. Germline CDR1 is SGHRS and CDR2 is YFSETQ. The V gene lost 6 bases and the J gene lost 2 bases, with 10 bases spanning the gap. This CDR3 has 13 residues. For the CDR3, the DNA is TGCGCCAGCATGGCACAACCCACAGATACGCAGTATTTT. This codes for CASMAQPTDTQYF.

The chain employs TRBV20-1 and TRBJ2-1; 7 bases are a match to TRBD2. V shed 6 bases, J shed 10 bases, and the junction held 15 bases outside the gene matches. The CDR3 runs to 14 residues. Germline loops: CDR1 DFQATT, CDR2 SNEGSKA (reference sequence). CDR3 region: CSAVGKAGRGEQFF. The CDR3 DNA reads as TGCAGTGCCGTGGGGAAAGCGGGGAGAGGCGAGCAGTTCTTC.

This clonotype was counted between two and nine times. The CDR3 is CATSRDEDTEAFF. In DNA form, the CDR3 reads TGTGCCACCAGCAGAGATGAGGACACTGAAGCTTTCTTT. The rearrangement links TRBV15 to TRBJ1-1; D uncertain. The CDR3 contains 13 residues. Trimming shortened V by 0 bases and J by 3 bases, and 5 bases separated the two germline ends. Germline V gene data show CDR1 as LNHNV and CDR2 as YYDKDF (reference sequence).